This TCR beta chain was captured by sequencing in a study of T cell repertoires in cytomegalovirus infection. TCRdb processed the reads anew with MiXCR; each CDR3 protein has one entry. The sample shows approximately 590,000 distinct CDR3 sequences, roughly 43% of them seen only once. With respect to this clonotype: Its cognate antigen is unknown.

Looked up from germline, CDR1 is SEHNR and CDR2 is FQNEAQ (reference sequence). CDR3 length: 17 amino acids. V dropped 5 bases and J dropped 3; count of bases not matched to a gene: 11. This receptor was taken from a human donor in good health (CMV status not recorded). Some clones in this sample may be carry-over from other donors' samples. J is TRBJ2-1 and V is TRBV7-9; 9 positions match TRBD2. Sequenced here: cultured PBMCs, sampled from culture after CMV antigen stimulation. CDR3 sequence (DNA): TGTGCCAGCAGCCTATTCAGACTAGCGGAGAACTACAATGAGCAGTTCTTC. Its translation: CASSLFRLAENYNEQFF.